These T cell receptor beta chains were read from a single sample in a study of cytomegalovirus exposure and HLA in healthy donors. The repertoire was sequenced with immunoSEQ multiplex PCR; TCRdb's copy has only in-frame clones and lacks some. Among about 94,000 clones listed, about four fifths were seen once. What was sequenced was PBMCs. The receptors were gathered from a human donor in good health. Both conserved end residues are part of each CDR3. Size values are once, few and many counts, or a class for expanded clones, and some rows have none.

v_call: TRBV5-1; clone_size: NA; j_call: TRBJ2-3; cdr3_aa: CASSLEGSPNTQYF
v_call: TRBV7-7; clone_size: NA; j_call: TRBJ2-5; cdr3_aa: CASSSRLGASETQYF
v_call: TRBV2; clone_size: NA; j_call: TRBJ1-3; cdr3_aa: CASSGGGSGNTIYF
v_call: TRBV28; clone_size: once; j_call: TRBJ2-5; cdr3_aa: CASSLVTGVRARKTQYF
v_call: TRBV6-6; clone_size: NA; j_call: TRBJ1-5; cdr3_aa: CASSYLDPTGGLAQHF
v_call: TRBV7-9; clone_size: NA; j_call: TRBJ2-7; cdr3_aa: CASSSTGVREQYF
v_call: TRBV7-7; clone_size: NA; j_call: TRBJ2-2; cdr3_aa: CASSPWTSGGGTGELFF
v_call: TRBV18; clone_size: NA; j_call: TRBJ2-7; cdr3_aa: CASSQQEGTYEQYF
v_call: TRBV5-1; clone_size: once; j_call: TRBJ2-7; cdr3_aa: CASSLEPTVSYEQYF
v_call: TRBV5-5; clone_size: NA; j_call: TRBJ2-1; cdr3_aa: CASSLGQGYNEQFF
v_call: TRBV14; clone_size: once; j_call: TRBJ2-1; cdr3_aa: CASSQAGSITRPRFNEQFF
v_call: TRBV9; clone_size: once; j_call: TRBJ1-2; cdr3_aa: CASSVGDRAGYTF
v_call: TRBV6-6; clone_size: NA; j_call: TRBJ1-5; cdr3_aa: CASSYGGQPQHF
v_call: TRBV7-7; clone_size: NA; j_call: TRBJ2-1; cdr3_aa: CASSFSSGGTYNEQFF
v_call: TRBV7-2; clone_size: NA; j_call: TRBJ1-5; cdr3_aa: CASSPAVGGAYNQPQHF
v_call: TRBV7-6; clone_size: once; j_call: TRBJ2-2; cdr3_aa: CASSSRPLQGTGELFF
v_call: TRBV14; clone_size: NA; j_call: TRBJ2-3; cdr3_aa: CASSQELGLAGGTDTQYF
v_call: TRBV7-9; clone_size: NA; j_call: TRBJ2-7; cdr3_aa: CASSYPNALDRGNPYEQYF
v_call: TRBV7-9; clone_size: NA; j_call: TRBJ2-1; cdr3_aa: CASRTLAEAHNEQFF
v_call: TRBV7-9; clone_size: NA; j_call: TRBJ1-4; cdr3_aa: CASSLQRTGDEKLFF
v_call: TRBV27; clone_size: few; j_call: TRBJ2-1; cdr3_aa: CASSLTDYNEQFF
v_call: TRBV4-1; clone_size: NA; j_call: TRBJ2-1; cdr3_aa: CASSPRLAGSSYNEQFF
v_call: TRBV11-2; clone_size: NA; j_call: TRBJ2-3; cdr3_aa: CASSLTSATDTQYF
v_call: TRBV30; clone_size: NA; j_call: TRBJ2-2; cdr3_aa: CAWSVLGQGGELFF
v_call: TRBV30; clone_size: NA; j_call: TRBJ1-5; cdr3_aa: CAWSGRGDNQPQHF
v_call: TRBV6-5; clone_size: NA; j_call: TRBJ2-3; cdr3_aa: CASSLTRGGGNTQYF
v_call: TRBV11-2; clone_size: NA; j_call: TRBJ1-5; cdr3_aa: CASSLEGQGVQPQHF
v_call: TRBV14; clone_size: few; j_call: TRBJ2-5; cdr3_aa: CASSQTGGPQETQYF
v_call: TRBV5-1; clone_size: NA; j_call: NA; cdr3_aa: CASSLAGGLYEQYF
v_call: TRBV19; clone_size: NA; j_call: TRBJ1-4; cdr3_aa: CASSMAIWEKLFF
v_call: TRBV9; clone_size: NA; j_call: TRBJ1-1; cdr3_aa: CASSVGGENTEAFF
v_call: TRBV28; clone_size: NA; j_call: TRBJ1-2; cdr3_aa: CASSSPGQSHGYTF
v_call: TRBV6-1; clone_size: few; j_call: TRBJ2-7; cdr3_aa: CASSDLGTGGSYEQYF
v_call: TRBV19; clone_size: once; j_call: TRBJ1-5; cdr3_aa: CASSIEQGAVVQPQHF
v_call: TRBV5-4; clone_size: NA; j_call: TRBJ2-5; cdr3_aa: CASSPQGVQGEQYF
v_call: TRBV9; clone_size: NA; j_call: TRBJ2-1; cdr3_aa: CASSVAGTGLDEQFF
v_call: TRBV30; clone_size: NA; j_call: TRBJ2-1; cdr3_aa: CALDRLAAYNEQFF
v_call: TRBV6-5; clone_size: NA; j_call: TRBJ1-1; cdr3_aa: CASSLHAGVPTEAFF
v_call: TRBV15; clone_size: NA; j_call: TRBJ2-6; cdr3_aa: CATSSQLSTSGANVLTF
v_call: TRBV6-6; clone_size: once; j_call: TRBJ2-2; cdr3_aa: CASSYSRPGVTGELFF
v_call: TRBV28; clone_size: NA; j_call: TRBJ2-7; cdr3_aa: CASSFVSVEQYF
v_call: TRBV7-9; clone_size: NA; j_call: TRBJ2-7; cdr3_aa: CASSALPRGGRASEQYF
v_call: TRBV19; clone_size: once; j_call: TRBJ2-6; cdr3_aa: CASSLRDISGANVLTF
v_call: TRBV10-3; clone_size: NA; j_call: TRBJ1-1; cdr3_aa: CAIRTTGTEAFF
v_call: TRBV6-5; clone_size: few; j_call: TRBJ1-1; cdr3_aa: CASSYQGNTEAFF
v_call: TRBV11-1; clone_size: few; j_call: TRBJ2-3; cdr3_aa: CASSLGPMEGQYF
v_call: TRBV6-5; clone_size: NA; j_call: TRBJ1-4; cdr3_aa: CASSYPRGLSEKLFF
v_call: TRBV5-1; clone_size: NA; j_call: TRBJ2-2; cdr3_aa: CASSVGTSTGELFF
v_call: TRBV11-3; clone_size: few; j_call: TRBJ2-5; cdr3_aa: CASSRGLAETQYF
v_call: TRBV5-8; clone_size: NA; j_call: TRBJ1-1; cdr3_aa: CASSSGQPNTEAFF
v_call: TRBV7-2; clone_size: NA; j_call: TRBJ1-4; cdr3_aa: CASSPRPAGSSEKLFF
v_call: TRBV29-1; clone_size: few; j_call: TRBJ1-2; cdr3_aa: CSVPHWGQNTNYGYTF
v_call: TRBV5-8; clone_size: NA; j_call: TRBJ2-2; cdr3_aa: CASSLVVGARRGELFF
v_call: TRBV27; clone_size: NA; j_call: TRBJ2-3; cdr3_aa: CASSLGSDTQYF
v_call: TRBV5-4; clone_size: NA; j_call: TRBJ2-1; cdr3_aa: CASSLAGSYNEQFF
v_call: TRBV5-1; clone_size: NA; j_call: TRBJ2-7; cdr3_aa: CASSLTRRGPTEQYF
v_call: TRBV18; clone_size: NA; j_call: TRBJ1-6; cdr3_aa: CASSMDRVNSPLHF
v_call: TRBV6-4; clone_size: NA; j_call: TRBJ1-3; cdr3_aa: CASSVDRVSGNTIYF
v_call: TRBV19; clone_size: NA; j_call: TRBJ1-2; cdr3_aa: CASSSPRTASNYGYTF